Here is one T cell receptor beta chain with its context. Its antigen is unknown. These data are taken from a study of siplizumab effects on memory and regulatory T cells. The data were produced by immunoSEQ multiplex PCR, yet TCRdb's version contains in-frame clones alone and is incomplete. In the table there are about 55,000 clones, roughly 97% of which are singletons. Per germline, CDR1 SGHTS and CDR2 YDEGEE. The ends lost 5 bases at V and 4 bases at J; junction bases unmatched: 11. The CDR3 totals 16 residues. Sequencing was performed on unstimulated naive, memory, effector memory and TEMRA subsets derived from three donor pairs. General study findings and limits: Mapping to unstimulated subsets was achieved for only a minor fraction of alloreactive clones. Proliferating Tregs in siplizumab cultures were never verified as suppressive.

The TCR comes from a human donor in good health. The chain combines TRBV5-8 with TRBJ1-2; 10 positions agree with TRBD1. Material for sequencing was naive CD4+ T cells sorted from blood. CDR3 DNA sequence: TGTGCCAGCAGTCGTACCGGGACAGGGGCTTCCTATGGCTACACCTTC. Its translation: CASSRTGTGASYGYTF.